The following is a T cell receptor (beta chain) sequence with its context. As yet, its antigen is unknown. The entry originates in a study of STAT3 mutations in large granular lymphocyte leukemia. General study results and limits: In T-cell large granular lymphocyte leukemia, about half of patients showed multiple immunodominant subclonotypes. After therapy, 6 of 18 patients switched clonotypes, all new clones STAT3 wild type.

The method was immunoSEQ multiplex PCR; TCRdb's version includes in-frame clones alone and lacks a portion of them. The sample comprises 16,000 or so clones, approximately 84% of which are singletons, and over 7.5% rests with the top ten. V lost 3 bases and J lost 1, with 9 bases in between. The CDR3 sequence is 14 residues long. Germline values: CDR1 SGHTA, CDR2 FQGNSA. This receptor was identified in a man aged 50 to 59 with T-cell large granular lymphocyte leukemia. Some clones in this sample may be carry-over from other donors' samples. Input material: peripheral blood mononuclear cells. This sequence joins TRBV7-2 and TRBJ2-5; perhaps D is TRBD1 or TRBD2 (5 bases each). CDR3 loop: CASSFRGGQETQYF. The DNA for the CDR3 is TGTGCCAGCAGCTTTCGGGGCGGCCAAGAGACCCAGTACTTC.